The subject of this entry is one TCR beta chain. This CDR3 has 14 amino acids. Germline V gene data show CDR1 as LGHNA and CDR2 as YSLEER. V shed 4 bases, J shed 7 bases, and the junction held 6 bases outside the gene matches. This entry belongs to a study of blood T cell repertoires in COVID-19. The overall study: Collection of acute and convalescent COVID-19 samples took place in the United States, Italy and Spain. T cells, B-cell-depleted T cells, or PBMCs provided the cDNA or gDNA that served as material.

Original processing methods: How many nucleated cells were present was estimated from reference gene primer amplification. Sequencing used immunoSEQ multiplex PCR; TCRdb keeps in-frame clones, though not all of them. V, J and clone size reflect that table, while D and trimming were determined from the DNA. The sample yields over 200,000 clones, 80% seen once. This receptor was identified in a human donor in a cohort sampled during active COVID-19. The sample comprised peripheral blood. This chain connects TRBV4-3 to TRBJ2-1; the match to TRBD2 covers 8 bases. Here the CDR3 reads CASSLSGTRNEQFF. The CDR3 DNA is TGCGCCAGCAGCCTATCCGGGACTAGGAATGAGCAGTTCTTC.